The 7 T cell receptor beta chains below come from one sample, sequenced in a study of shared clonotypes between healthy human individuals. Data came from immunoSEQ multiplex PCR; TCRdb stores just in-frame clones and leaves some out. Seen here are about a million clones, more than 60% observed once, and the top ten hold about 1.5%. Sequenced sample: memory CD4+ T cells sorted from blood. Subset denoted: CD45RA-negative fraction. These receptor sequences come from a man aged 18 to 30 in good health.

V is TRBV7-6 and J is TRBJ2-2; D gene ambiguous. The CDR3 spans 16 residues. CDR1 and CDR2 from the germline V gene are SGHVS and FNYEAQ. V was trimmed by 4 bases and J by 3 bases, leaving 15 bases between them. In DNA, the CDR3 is TGTGCCAGCAGCTCCTGGCGTGTAGGAGACACCGGGGAGCTGTTTTTT. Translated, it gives CASSSWRVGDTGELFF.

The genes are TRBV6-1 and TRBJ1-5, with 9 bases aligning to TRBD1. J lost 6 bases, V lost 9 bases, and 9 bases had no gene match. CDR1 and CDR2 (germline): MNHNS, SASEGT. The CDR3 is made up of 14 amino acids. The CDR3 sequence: CASSTGTGFQPQHF. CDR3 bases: TGTGCCAGTAGTACCGGGACAGGGTTTCAGCCCCAGCATTTT.

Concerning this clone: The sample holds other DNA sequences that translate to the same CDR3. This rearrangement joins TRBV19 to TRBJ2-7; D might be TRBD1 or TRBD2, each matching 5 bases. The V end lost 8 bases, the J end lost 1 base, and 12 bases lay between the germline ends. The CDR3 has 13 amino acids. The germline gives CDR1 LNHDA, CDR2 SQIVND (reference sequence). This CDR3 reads CASRRDGSYEQYF. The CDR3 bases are TGTGCCAGTCGAAGGGACGGATCCTACGAGCAGTACTTC. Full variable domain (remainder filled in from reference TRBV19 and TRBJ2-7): DGGITQSPKYLFRKEGQNVTLSCEQNLNHDAMYWYRQDPGQGLRLIYYSQIVNDFQKGDIAEGYSVSREKKESFPLTVTSAQKNPTAFYLCASRRDGSYEQYFGPGTRLTVT.

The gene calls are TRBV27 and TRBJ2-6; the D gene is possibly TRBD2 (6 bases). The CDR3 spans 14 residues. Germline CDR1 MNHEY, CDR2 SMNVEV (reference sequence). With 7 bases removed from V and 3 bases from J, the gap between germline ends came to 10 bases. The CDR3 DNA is TGTGCCAGCACGTGGGGGGTTGGGGCCAACGTCCTGACTTTC. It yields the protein CASTWGVGANVLTF.

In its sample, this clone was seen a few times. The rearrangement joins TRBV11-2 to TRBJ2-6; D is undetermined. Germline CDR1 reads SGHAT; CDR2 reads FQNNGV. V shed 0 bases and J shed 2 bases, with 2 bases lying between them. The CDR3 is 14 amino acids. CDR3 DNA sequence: TGTGCCAGCAGCTTAGACGCTGGGGCCAACGTCCTGACTTTC. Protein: CASSLDAGANVLTF.

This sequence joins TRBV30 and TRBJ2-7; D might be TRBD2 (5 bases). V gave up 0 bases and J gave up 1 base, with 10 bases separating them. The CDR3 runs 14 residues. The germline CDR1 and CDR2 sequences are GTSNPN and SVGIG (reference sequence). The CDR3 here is CAWSVGDGSYEQYF. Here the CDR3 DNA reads TGTGCCTGGAGTGTGGGAGACGGATCCTACGAGCAGTACTTC.

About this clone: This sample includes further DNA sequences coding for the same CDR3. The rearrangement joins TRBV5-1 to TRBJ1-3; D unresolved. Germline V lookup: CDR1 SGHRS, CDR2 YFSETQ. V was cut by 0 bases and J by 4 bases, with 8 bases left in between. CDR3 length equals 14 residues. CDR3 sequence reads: CASSLGGPGNTIYF. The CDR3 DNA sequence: TGCGCCAGCAGCTTGGGGGGTCCGGGAAACACCATATATTTT.